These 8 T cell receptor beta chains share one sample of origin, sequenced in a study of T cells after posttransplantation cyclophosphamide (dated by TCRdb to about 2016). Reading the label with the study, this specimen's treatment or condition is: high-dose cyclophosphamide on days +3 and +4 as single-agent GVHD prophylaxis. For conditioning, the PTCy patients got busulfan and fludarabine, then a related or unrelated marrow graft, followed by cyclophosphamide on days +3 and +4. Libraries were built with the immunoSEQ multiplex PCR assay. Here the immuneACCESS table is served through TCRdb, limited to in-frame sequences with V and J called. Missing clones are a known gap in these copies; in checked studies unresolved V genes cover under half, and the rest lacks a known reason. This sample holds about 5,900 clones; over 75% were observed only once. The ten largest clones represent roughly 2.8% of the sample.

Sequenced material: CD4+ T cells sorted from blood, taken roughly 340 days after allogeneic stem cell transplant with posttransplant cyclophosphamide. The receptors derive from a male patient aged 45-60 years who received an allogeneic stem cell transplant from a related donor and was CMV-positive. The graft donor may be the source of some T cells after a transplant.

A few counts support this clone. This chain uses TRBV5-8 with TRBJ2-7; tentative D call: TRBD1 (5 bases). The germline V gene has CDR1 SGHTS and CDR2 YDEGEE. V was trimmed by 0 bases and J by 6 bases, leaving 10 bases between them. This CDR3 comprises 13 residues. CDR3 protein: CASSLGRRAEQYF. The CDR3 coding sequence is TGTGCCAGCAGCTTGGGGCGCAGGGCCGAGCAGTACTTC. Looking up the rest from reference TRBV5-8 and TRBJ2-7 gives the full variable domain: EAGVTQSPTHLIKTRGQQATLRCSPISGHTSVYWYQQALGLGLQFLLWYDEGEERNRGNFPPRFSGRQFPNYSSELNVNALELEDSALYLCASSLGRRAEQYFGPGTRLTVT.

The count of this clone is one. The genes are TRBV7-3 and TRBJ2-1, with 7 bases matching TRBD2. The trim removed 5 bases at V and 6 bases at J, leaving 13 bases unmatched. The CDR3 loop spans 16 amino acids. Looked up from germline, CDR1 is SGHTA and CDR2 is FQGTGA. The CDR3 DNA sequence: TGTGCCAGCAGCCTAGCCGAAGGGACTATCGCCAATGAGCAGTTCTTC. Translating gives CASSLAEGTIANEQFF.

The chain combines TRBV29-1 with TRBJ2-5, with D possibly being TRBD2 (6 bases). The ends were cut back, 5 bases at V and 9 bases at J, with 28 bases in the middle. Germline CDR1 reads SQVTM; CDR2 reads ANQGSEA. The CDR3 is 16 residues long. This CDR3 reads CSVYPPGTGGVGAQYF. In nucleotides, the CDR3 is TGCAGCGTTTACCCCCCTGGGACGGGCGGGGTAGGGGCCCAGTACTTC.

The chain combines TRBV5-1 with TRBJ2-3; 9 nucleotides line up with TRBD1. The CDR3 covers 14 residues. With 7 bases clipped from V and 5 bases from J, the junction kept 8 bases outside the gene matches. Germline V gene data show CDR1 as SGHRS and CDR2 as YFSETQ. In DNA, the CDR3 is TGCGCCAGCTACCCGGGACAGGGATTAGATACGCAGTATTTT. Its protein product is CASYPGQGLDTQYF.

DNA for the CDR3: TGTGCCAGTATCGCCACAGCCTACTCTGGAAACACCATATATTTT. It specifies CASIATAYSGNTIYF. This rearrangement joins TRBV19 to TRBJ1-3; D not resolved. The V gene lost 7 bases and the J gene lost 0 bases, with 13 bases spanning the gap. CDR1 is LNHDA, CDR2 SQIVND, per germline (reference sequence). The CDR3 runs 15 residues.

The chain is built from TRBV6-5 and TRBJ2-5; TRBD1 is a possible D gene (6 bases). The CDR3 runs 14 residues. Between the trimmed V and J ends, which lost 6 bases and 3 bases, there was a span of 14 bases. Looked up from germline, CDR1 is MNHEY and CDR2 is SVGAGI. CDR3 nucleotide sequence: TGTGCCAGCAGCCCGGGACAAGTAAAAGAGACCCAGTACTTC. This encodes CASSPGQVKETQYF.

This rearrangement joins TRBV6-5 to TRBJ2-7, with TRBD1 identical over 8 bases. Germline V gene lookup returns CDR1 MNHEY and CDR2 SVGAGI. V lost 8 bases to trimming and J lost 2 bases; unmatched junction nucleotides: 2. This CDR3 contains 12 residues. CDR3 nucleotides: TGTGCCAGCTGGGGACAGGCCTACGAGCAGTACTTC. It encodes CASWGQAYEQYF.

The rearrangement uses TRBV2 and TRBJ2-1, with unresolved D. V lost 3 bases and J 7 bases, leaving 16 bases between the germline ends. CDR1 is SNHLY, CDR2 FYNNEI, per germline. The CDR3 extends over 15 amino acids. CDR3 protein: CASSEASNPGNEQFF. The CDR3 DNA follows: TGTGCCAGCAGTGAGGCTAGTAATCCCGGAAATGAGCAGTTCTTC. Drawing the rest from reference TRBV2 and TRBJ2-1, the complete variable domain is EPEVTQTPSHQVTQMGQEVILRCVPISNHLYFYWYRQILGQKVEFLVSFYNNEISEKSEIFDDQFSVERPDGSNFTLKIRSTKLEDSAMYFCASSEASNPGNEQFFGPGTRLTVL.